This TCR beta chain was captured by sequencing in a study of cytomegalovirus exposure and HLA in healthy donors. Across the study: The 120 or so validation repertoires used a platform that matched the one used for the 550 to 800 first-cohort repertoires, as a later analysis reported. Study results and limitations: Subsequent analysis showed first-cohort TCR clusters tending to co-occur in 120 or so validation repertoires. The authors listed 164 TCR beta chains as cytomegalovirus-associated. It was reported that the classifier diagnosed cytomegalovirus status with high specificity and sensitivity in both the original and validation cohorts.

TCRdb keeps only in-frame clones here, not all; method: immunoSEQ multiplex PCR. The table records some 170,000 clones, approximately 86% of them present only once. As concerns this clone: The target antigen is unknown.

Germline loops: CDR1 SGHRS, CDR2 YFSETQ. This CDR3 region has 16 residues. V shed 0 bases and J 1 base; nucleotides not matched to a gene: 3. Material: PBMCs. V gene TRBV5-1 combines with J gene TRBJ2-2, with TRBD1 matching 7 bases. This clonotype was sampled from a woman between 18 and 29 years old in good health and CMV-seronegative. The CDR3 reads CASSLAGTVNTGELFF. The CDR3, as DNA: TGCGCCAGCAGCTTGGCCGGGACAGTGAACACCGGGGAGCTGTTTTTT.